Listed here are 4 T cell receptor beta chains from one sample, sequenced in a study of blood T cells in healthy people across ages. It was with a sample-barcoded 5' primer and a J-beta primer mix that a second PCR of roughly 7 to 12 cycles was run. TCRdb re-called the 5' RACE reads through MiXCR, storing one row per CDR3 protein. The sample has 1.6 million or so distinct CDR3 sequences, approximately 32% seen once. Material for sequencing was blood. These receptors were collected from a woman younger than 45 in good health.

The sample holds a few counts of this clonotype. V and J are TRBV3-1 and TRBJ1-1; TRBD1 matches 7 bases. This CDR3 has 14 residues. J gave up 6 bases and V 5 bases, and 9 bases lay outside the gene matches. Germline CDR1 LGHDT, CDR2 YNNKEL (reference sequence). The CDR3 coding sequence is TGTGCCAGCAGCAAACAGGGGTGGGGGGCTGAAGCTTTCTTT. Translation: CASSKQGWGAEAFF. The entire variable domain, with the rest obtained from reference TRBV3-1 and TRBJ1-1, is as follows: DTAVSQTPKYLVTQMGNDKSIKCEQNLGHDTMYWYKQDSKKFLKIMFSYNNKELIINETVPNRFSPKSPDKAHLNLHINSLELGDSAVYFCASSKQGWGAEAFFGQGTRLTVV.

This clonotype was counted between two and nine times. The chain employs TRBV7-9 and TRBJ1-1; tentatively, D is TRBD1 (6 bases). The CDR3 contains 13 residues. Germline CDR1 reads SEHNR; CDR2 reads FQNEAQ (reference sequence). Trimming removed 5 bases from V and 6 bases from J, with 13 bases in between. CDR3 in amino acids: CASSPFTGSEAFF. For the CDR3, the DNA is TGTGCCAGCAGCCCGTTCACAGGGTCTGAAGCTTTCTTT.

This chain uses TRBV12-3 or TRBV12-4 with TRBJ1-1; the D gene is possibly TRBD1 (6 bases). V was shortened by 1 base and J by 0 bases, with 9 bases between the two germline ends. This CDR3 has 15 amino acids. The CDR3 DNA is TGTGCCAGCAGTTTAGAGGGGGAGATGAACACTGAAGCTTTCTTT. It encodes CASSLEGEMNTEAFF.

The table lists this clonotype with a few counts. The chain couples TRBV13 to TRBJ2-1; 8 positions match TRBD2. The germline gives CDR1 PRHDT, CDR2 FYEKMQ (reference sequence). CDR3 length: 14 amino acids. The ends lost 8 bases at V and 6 bases at J; junction bases unmatched: 9. CDR3 nucleotides: TGTGCCAGCGGTCGAGCGGGAGAGACCAATGAGCAGTTCTTC. Its translation is CASGRAGETNEQFF.